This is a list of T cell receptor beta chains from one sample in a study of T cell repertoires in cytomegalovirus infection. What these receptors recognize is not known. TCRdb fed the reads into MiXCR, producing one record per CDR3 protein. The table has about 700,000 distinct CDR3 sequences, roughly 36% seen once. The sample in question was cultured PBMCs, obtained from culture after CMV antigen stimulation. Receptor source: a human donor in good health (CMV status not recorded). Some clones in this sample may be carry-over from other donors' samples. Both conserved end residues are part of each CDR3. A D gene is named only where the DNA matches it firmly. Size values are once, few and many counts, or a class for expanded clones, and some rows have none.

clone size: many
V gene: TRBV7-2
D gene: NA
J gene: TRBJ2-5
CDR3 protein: CASSLGGGRQETQYF
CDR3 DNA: TGTGCCAGCAGCTTGGGCGGGGGCCGCCAAGAGACCCAGTACTTC

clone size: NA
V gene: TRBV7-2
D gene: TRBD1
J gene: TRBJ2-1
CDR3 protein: CASSRQGGLSGEQFF
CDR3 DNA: TGTGCCAGCAGCCGACAGGGGGGACTTTCCGGTGAGCAGTTCTTC

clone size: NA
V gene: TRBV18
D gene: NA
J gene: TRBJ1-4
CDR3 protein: CASSPPRTNEKLFF
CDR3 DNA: TGTGCCAGCTCACCACCGAGAACTAATGAAAAACTGTTTTTT

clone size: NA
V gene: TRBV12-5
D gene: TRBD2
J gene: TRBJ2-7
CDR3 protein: CASALPGGGYEQYF
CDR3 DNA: TGTGCTAGTGCCCTTCCGGGCGGGGGTTACGAGCAGTACTTC

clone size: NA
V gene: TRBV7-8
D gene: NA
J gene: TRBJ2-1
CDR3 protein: CASSSSWGVSNEQFF
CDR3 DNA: TGTGCCAGCAGCTCCAGTTGGGGGGTTAGCAATGAGCAGTTCTTC

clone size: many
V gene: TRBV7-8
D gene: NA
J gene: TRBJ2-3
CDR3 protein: CASSLRAATGTVTDTQYF
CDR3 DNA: TGTGCCAGCAGCTTAAGGGCAGCCACAGGGACGGTGACAGATACGCAGTATTTT

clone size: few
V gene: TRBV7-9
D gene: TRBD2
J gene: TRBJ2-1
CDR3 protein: CASSLEVGGRSGNEQFF
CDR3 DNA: TGTGCCAGCAGCTTAGAGGTTGGCGGGAGGTCGGGCAATGAGCAGTTCTTC

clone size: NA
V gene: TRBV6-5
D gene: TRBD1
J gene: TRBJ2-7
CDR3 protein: CASSYSGQGAGYEQYF
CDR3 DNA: TGTGCCAGCAGTTACTCGGGACAGGGGGCTGGCTACGAGCAGTACTTC

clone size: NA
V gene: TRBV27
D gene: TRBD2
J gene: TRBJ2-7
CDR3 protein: CASSLRGGSYYEQYF
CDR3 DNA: TGTGCCAGCAGTTTACGTGGCGGGAGCTACTACGAGCAGTACTTC

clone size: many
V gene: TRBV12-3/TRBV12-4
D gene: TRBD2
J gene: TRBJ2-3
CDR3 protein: CASRTLSGSLDTQYF
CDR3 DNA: TGTGCCAGCAGAACGCTTAGCGGGAGTCTGGATACGCAGTATTTT

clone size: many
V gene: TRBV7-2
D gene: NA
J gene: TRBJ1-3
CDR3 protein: CASSGLRGGGNTIYF
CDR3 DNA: TGTGCCAGCAGCGGTTTAAGGGGCGGTGGAAACACCATATATTTT

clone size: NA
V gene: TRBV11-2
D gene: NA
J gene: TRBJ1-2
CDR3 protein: CASSSGTSGYGYTF
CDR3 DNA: TGTGCCAGCAGCTCCGGGACAAGCGGCTATGGCTACACCTTC